This passage covers 31 T cell receptor beta chains from one sample sequenced in a study of T cells in Graves' hyperthyroidism and ophthalmopathy. From RNA transcripts, TCR beta CDR3 regions were amplified. The TCR CDR3 first-round RT-PCR relied on the HTBI primer set. TCRdb fed the multiplex PCR reads into MiXCR, producing one record per CDR3 protein. The data contain 470,000 or so distinct CDR3 sequences, less than 25% of them singletons. Sequencing used blood. The receptors were gathered from a man younger than 30 with Graves' hyperthyroidism.

The CDR3 reads CASSVGPSMSTEAFF. The CDR3 nucleotides are TGTGCCAGCAGCGTAGGGCCGAGTATGAGCACTGAAGCTTTCTTT. The V and J genes are TRBV9 and TRBJ1-1, with D unclear. Germline values: CDR1 SGDLS, CDR2 YYNGEE. The CDR3 covers 15 residues. Between the trimmed V and J ends, which lost 0 bases and 4 bases, there was a span of 13 bases.

This clonotype was seen many times. This chain joins TRBV28 and TRBJ2-7; D is uncertain. Trimming removed 4 bases from V and 2 bases from J, with 12 bases in between. The CDR3 is 14 residues long. CDR1 and CDR2 from the germline V gene are MDHEN and SYDVKM. The DNA for the CDR3 is TGTGCCAGCAGTTCCCCTTTAGAGGCCTACGAGCAGTACTTC. This translates into CASSSPLEAYEQYF.

This clonotype was seen ten or more times. The chain employs TRBV15 and TRBJ1-3, with D perhaps matching TRBD1 (5 bases). Looked up from germline, CDR1 is LNHNV and CDR2 is YYDKDF (reference sequence). Trimming cost V 6 bases and J 5 bases, with 17 bases left between them. CDR3 length equals 15 residues. The CDR3 DNA is TGTGCCACCAGTCCCCTCCGGGACGGTAGAAACACCATATATTTT. Protein product: CATSPLRDGRNTIYF. The complete variable domain, with remaining parts taken from reference TRBV15 and TRBJ1-3, reads DAMVIQNPRYQVTQFGKPVTLSCSQTLNHNVMYWYQQKSSQAPKLLFHYYDKDFNNEADTPDNFQSRRPNTSFCFLDIRSPGLGDTAMYLCATSPLRDGRNTIYFGEGSWLTVV.

This clonotype was recorded many times. The chain links TRBV10-1 to TRBJ1-1; D gene ambiguous. V was cut by 8 bases and J by 4 bases, with 14 bases left in between. Germline CDR1 WNHNN, CDR2 SYGVQD (reference sequence). The CDR3 runs to 13 residues. The CDR3 protein is CASLEVTGTEAFF. The CDR3 nucleotides are TGCGCCAGCCTGGAGGTCACGGGCACTGAAGCTTTCTTT.

V usage is TRBV29-1 and J usage is TRBJ1-2; no reliable D call. The V end lost 4 bases, the J end lost 6 bases, and 6 bases lay between the germline ends. Germline CDR1 SQVTM, CDR2 ANQGSEA. The CDR3 runs to 10 residues. This CDR3 is CSVAVDGYTF. DNA of the CDR3: TGCAGCGTTGCAGTGGATGGCTACACCTTC.

This sequence joins TRBV12-3 or TRBV12-4 and TRBJ2-5; TRBD1 is a possible D gene (6 bases). V lost 8 bases and J 5 bases, leaving 18 bases between the germline ends. The CDR3 is 14 residues long. DNA of the CDR3: TGTGCCAGCGGCCCGGGACACCGAGGGGAGACCCAGTACTTC. Its protein is CASGPGHRGETQYF.

This clonotype occurred many times. This chain joins TRBV2 and TRBJ1-1, with unresolved D. Looked up from germline, CDR1 is SNHLY and CDR2 is FYNNEI. V was clipped by 3 bases and J by 5 bases, with 10 bases between them. The CDR3 has 13 amino acids. The CDR3 region is CASSDGWRTEAFF. CDR3 nucleotide sequence: TGTGCCAGCAGTGATGGCTGGAGGACTGAAGCTTTCTTT.

This clonotype occurred many times. This chain uses TRBV12-3 or TRBV12-4 with TRBJ2-2; D is perhaps TRBD1 (6 bases). Trimming stripped 1 base from V and 6 bases from J, with 9 bases between. This CDR3 region has 14 residues. The CDR3 bases are TGTGCCAGCAGTTTAGTGACAGGTTCCGGGGAGCTGTTTTTT. Its protein is CASSLVTGSGELFF.

This clonotype was detected only a few times. The chain employs TRBV6-1 and TRBJ1-5; 7 bases line up with TRBD1. The CDR3 runs 15 residues. Germline values: CDR1 MNHNS, CDR2 SASEGT. The V gene end was trimmed by 4 bases and the J gene end by 4 bases; junction bases not matched to a gene: 7. In DNA form, the CDR3 reads TGTGCCAGCAGTGGGGCTTCAGGGGGGAATCAGCCCCAGCATTTT. Encoded protein: CASSGASGGNQPQHF.

Many counts were recorded for this clonotype. This sequence joins TRBV11-2 and TRBJ2-7; the D gene is possibly TRBD1 (6 bases). The germline gives CDR1 SGHAT, CDR2 FQNNGV. The CDR3 totals 14 residues. Trimming pared 5 bases from V and 3 bases from J, leaving 14 bases between. The CDR3 loop reads CASSHPDSLYEQYF. In DNA, the CDR3 is TGTGCCAGCAGCCACCCGGACAGTCTCTACGAGCAGTACTTC.

Turning to this clonotype: This may arise from a read error, as a much more abundant clone is one base away. The chain is built from TRBV6-1 and TRBJ2-5; the D is unclear. The length of the CDR3 is 14 residues. Germline assignment: CDR1 MNHNS and CDR2 SASEGT. The CDR3, as DNA: TGTGCCAGCAGCCTGGTAGGAGTGCGAGAGACCCAGGACTTC. This encodes CASSLVGVRETQDF.

This clonotype was seen a handful of times. Likely a read error: the CDR3 ends without its conserved phenylalanine or tryptophan. The V gene is TRBV6-1, the J gene TRBJ2-5, with 8 bases that match TRBD2. Looked up from germline, CDR1 is MNHNS and CDR2 is SASEGT. This CDR3 spans 14 amino acids. Trimming cost V 8 bases and J 2 bases; bases outside gene matches: 7. CDR3 bases: TGTGCCAGCCGCCCAAGACTAGCGCAAGAGACCCAGTACCTC. Protein: CASRPRLAQETQYL.

This clonotype was counted many times. This chain links TRBV6-1 with TRBJ2-7; a possible D gene is TRBD1 (5 bases). This CDR3 comprises 13 residues. The ends were cut back, 1 base at V and 5 bases at J, with 9 bases in the middle. Germline loops: CDR1 MNHNS, CDR2 SASEGT. The CDR3 nucleotides are TGTGCCAGCAGTGAAGGCGGCAGGGACGAGCAGTACTTC. This translates into CASSEGGRDEQYF.

This clonotype was seen many times. V and J are TRBV24-1 and TRBJ2-7; the match to TRBD1 covers 9 bases. From germline, CDR1 is KGHDR and CDR2 SFDVKD. V lost 4 bases, J lost 3 bases, and 0 bases stayed unmatched. This CDR3 comprises 13 residues. In DNA, the CDR3 is TGTGCCACCAGTGAGGGACAGGGCTACGAGCAGTACTTC. This translates into CATSEGQGYEQYF.

This clonotype was seen a handful of times. V is TRBV3-1 and J is TRBJ1-2; D remains unclear. V gave up 1 base and J gave up 5 bases, with 17 bases separating them. The CDR3 sequence is 16 residues long. Germline assignment: CDR1 LGHDT and CDR2 YNNKEL (reference sequence). Here the CDR3 reads CASSQATRKSLYGYTF. CDR3 DNA sequence: TGTGCCAGCAGCCAAGCTACCCGAAAGTCTTTGTATGGCTACACCTTC. Full variable domain (outside the CDR3, taken from reference TRBV3-1 and TRBJ1-2): DTAVSQTPKYLVTQMGNDKSIKCEQNLGHDTMYWYKQDSKKFLKIMFSYNNKELIINETVPNRFSPKSPDKAHLNLHINSLELGDSAVYFCASSQATRKSLYGYTFGSGTRLTVV.

The table lists this clonotype with many counts. The chain has TRBV12-3 or TRBV12-4 and TRBJ1-5, with D perhaps TRBD1 (5 bases). V was clipped by 6 bases and J by 7 bases, with 16 bases between them. CDR3 length: 14 amino acids. The CDR3 is CASSGWSGEQPQHF. The CDR3 DNA follows: TGTGCCAGCAGCGGGTGGTCGGGGGAGCAGCCCCAGCATTTT.

This clonotype was seen at least ten times. The rearrangement links TRBV10-3 to TRBJ2-5; maybe TRBD1 (6 bases). The ends were cut back, 1 base at V and 5 bases at J, with 17 bases in the middle. Germline CDR1 reads ENHRY; CDR2 reads SYGVKD. CDR3 size: 16 residues. CDR3 coding DNA: TGTGCCATCAGTGAGTGGATCGGCAGGGGATTGGAGACCCAGTACTTC. This codes for CAISEWIGRGLETQYF.

V gene TRBV5-1 combines with J gene TRBJ2-4, with 10 positions matching TRBD1. The V gene's germline CDR1 is SGHRS and CDR2 YFSETQ. V shed 3 bases and J 8 bases; nucleotides not matched to a gene: 5. The CDR3 consists of 14 residues. The CDR3 nucleotides are TGCGCCAGCAGCTCCGGACAGGGGGAGGACATTCAGTACTTC. This translates into CASSSGQGEDIQYF.

This clonotype was seen ten or more times. The rearrangement uses TRBV7-9 and TRBJ1-2; the D gene is possibly TRBD1 (5 bases). In germline, CDR1 is SEHNR, CDR2 FQNEAQ (reference sequence). Trimming shortened V by 4 bases and J by 5 bases, and 14 bases separated the two germline ends. The CDR3 covers 14 residues. CDR3 DNA sequence: TGTGCCAGCAGCTGGGACCGGGGACGTTATGGCTACACCTTC. This encodes CASSWDRGRYGYTF.

This clonotype was recorded at least ten times. The chain links TRBV12-5 to TRBJ1-1, with unresolved D. V was clipped by 7 bases and J by 1 base, with 16 bases between them. The CDR3 is made up of 15 amino acids. The V gene's germline CDR1 is LGHNT and CDR2 FRNRAP. Here the CDR3 DNA reads TGTGCTAGTGAAACGACGGGTGCAGCGAACACTGAAGCTTTCTTT. This codes for CASETTGAANTEAFF.

The chain employs TRBV15 and TRBJ2-7; 7 nucleotides line up with TRBD1. Germline CDR1 LNHNV, CDR2 YYDKDF (reference sequence). This CDR3 is built from 15 residues. V gave up 3 bases and J gave up 0 bases; unmatched junction bases: 5. The CDR3 DNA is TGTGCCACCAGCAGGCACCGGGACAGCTCCTACGAGCAGTACTTC. Its translation: CATSRHRDSSYEQYF.

The chain recombines TRBV28 with TRBJ2-7; perhaps TRBD2 as D (6 bases). Germline lookup yields CDR1 MDHEN and CDR2 SYDVKM. V was pared by 5 bases and J by 3 bases, with 23 bases between. The CDR3 is 17 amino acids. The CDR3, as DNA: TGTGCCAGCAGTCCCATGGGGGGTGCACTAACTGTCTACGAGCAGTACTTC. Translated: CASSPMGGALTVYEQYF.

The genes are TRBV6-1 and TRBJ1-1; D uncertain. The CDR3 length is 14 residues. CDR1 MNHNS and CDR2 SASEGT come from the germline V gene. Trimming cost V 3 bases and J 0 bases, with 8 bases left between them. Here the CDR3 reads CASSDGRMNTEAFF. The CDR3 DNA reads as TGTGCCAGCAGTGATGGACGGATGAACACTGAAGCTTTCTTT.

This clonotype was seen repeatedly, ten times or more. The chain is built from TRBV11-1 and TRBJ1-1, with TRBD1 matching 7 bases. The CDR3 spans 16 residues. CDR1 SGHAT and CDR2 FQDESV come from the germline V gene (reference sequence). V lost 0 bases, J lost 4 bases, and 8 bases stayed unmatched. CDR3 amino acids: CASSLARQGRGTEAFF. As DNA, the CDR3 is TGTGCCAGCAGCTTAGCCCGACAGGGAAGGGGCACTGAAGCTTTCTTT.

The gene calls are TRBV3-1 and TRBJ1-2; 7 nucleotides line up with TRBD1. CDR1 and CDR2 from the germline V gene are LGHDT and YNNKEL (reference sequence). V was clipped by 4 bases and J by 2 bases; unmatched bases: 4. This CDR3 contains 14 residues. The DNA of the CDR3 is TGTGCCAGCAGCCTCGAGGACAGGAACTATGGCTACACCTTC. Encoded protein: CASSLEDRNYGYTF.

J is TRBJ1-6 and V is TRBV7-9; weak D call: TRBD1 (5 bases). Germline V CDR1 and CDR2: SEHNR, FQNEAQ (reference sequence). Trimming pared 5 bases from V and 10 bases from J, leaving 18 bases between. The length of the CDR3 is 15 residues. For the CDR3, the DNA is TGTGCCAGCAGCCCGAGGGCGGGGGGAGGCTCACCCCTCCACTTT. It encodes CASSPRAGGGSPLHF.

This clonotype has only a few counts. The chain uses TRBV5-4 and TRBJ1-2, with D unresolved. Per germline, CDR1 SGHNT and CDR2 YYREEE (reference sequence). Trimming pared 4 bases from V and 4 bases from J, leaving 17 bases between. This CDR3 spans 15 amino acids. The CDR3 here is CASSPGPLNFYGYTF. In nucleotides, the CDR3 is TGTGCCAGCAGCCCGGGCCCCTTGAACTTCTATGGCTACACCTTC.

The table lists this clonotype with many counts. The CDR3, as DNA: TGTGCCAGCACTCCGGGGCAGGGGACTAACTATGGCTACACCTTC. It specifies CASTPGQGTNYGYTF. This chain connects TRBV6-1 to TRBJ1-2, with a possible D match to TRBD1 (6 bases). This CDR3 spans 15 amino acids. The germline gives CDR1 MNHNS, CDR2 SASEGT. The V end was cut by 7 bases, the J end by 0 bases, with 15 bases between.

This clonotype came up many times. A junction boundary mismatches the germline segment, possibly from a read error. This chain connects TRBV12-3 or TRBV12-4 to TRBJ1-1; D unclear. The CDR3 spans 13 residues. The CDR3 DNA follows: TGTGCCTGCAGTTTCCCAGGGAACACTGAAGCTTTCTTT. It specifies CACSFPGNTEAFF.

This clonotype was picked up many times. This chain uses TRBV20-1 with TRBJ2-7; TRBD1 matches at 10 bases. The J segment lost 3 bases and the V segment lost 6 bases, leaving 11 bases of the junction unmatched. The CDR3 has 15 amino acids. Per the germline V gene, CDR1 is DFQATT and CDR2 is SNEGSKA (reference sequence). CDR3 protein: CSAKPGTGVYYEQYF. The CDR3 nucleotides read TGCAGTGCGAAGCCCGGGACAGGGGTTTACTACGAGCAGTACTTC.

The chain links TRBV2 to TRBJ1-5; D is perhaps TRBD1 (5 bases). V was cut by 4 bases and J by 6 bases, with 10 bases left in between. This CDR3 contains 13 residues. CDR1 SNHLY and CDR2 FYNNEI come from the germline V gene. The CDR3 spells CASSGRQSQPQHF. The CDR3 bases are TGTGCCAGCAGTGGCCGACAGAGTCAGCCCCAGCATTTT.